Listed below are T cell receptor beta chains from one sample, sequenced in a study of breast tumors, draining lymph nodes, adjacent tissues. One entry per CDR3 protein, called by TCRdb with MiXCR from the multiplex PCR reads. Of 100,000 to 150,000 distinct CDR3 sequences listed, approximately 20% were seen once; the top ten hold roughly 2.7%. The material sequenced was axillary lymph node tissue. These receptors came from a female donor with breast cancer. Some clones in this sample may be carry-over from other donors' samples. The CDR3 runs from the conserved cysteine through the conserved F or W. A D gene is named only where the DNA matches it firmly. Part of the rows lack a size; the others show once, few, many or a class for expanded clones.

v_gene: TRBV24-1; abundance: many; len: 14; d_gene: TRBD1; j_gene: TRBJ2-1; CDR3nt: TGTGCCACCAGTCGCCGGACAGGGAACAATGAGCAGTTCTTC; CDR3aa: CATSRRTGNNEQFF
v_gene: TRBV11-3; abundance: few; len: 15; d_gene: -; j_gene: TRBJ2-7; CDR3nt: TGTGCCAGCAGCTTGGGTGGACTGGAAAGGTACGAGCAGTACTTC; CDR3aa: CASSLGGLERYEQYF
v_gene: TRBV7-3; abundance: many; len: 15; d_gene: -; j_gene: TRBJ1-6; CDR3nt: TGTGCCAGCAGCTTACGTGGGACCTGGAATTCACCCCTCCACTTT; CDR3aa: CASSLRGTWNSPLHF
v_gene: TRBV9; abundance: many; len: 14; d_gene: -; j_gene: TRBJ1-6; CDR3nt: TGTGCCAGCAGCGTAGCGGGACAAAATTCACCCCTCCACTTT; CDR3aa: CASSVAGQNSPLHF
v_gene: TRBV6-1; abundance: many; len: 14; d_gene: -; j_gene: TRBJ1-5; CDR3nt: TGTGCCAGCAGTGCCGATGGCCCGTATCAGCCCCAGCATTTT; CDR3aa: CASSADGPYQPQHF
v_gene: TRBV5-1; abundance: many; len: 14; d_gene: -; j_gene: TRBJ1-4; CDR3nt: TGCGCCAGCAGCTTGAGACAGGATAATGAAAAACTGTTTTTT; CDR3aa: CASSLRQDNEKLFF
v_gene: TRBV28; abundance: few; len: 12; d_gene: -; j_gene: TRBJ2-7; CDR3nt: TGTGCCAGCAGGGAGGGGTCCTACGAGCAGTACTTC; CDR3aa: CASREGSYEQYF
v_gene: TRBV6-5; abundance: few; len: 13; d_gene: -; j_gene: TRBJ1-5; CDR3nt: TGTGCCAGCAGTTACTCCAGCAATCAGCCCCAGCATTTT; CDR3aa: CASSYSSNQPQHF
v_gene: TRBV6-1; abundance: few; len: 15; d_gene: TRBD1; j_gene: TRBJ2-1; CDR3nt: TGTGCCAGCAGTGAAATGCAGGGGGACTACAATGAGCAGTTCTTC; CDR3aa: CASSEMQGDYNEQFF
v_gene: TRBV10-3; abundance: many; len: 10; d_gene: -; j_gene: TRBJ2-7; CDR3nt: TGTGCCCCCTTCGTTCTCGGGCAGTACTTC; CDR3aa: CAPFVLGQYF
v_gene: TRBV18; abundance: many; len: 15; d_gene: -; j_gene: TRBJ2-5; CDR3nt: TGTGCCAGCTCACCTCTTCGGGGGCCACAAGAGACCCAGTACTTC; CDR3aa: CASSPLRGPQETQYF
v_gene: TRBV28; abundance: -; len: 15; d_gene: TRBD2; j_gene: TRBJ2-3; CDR3nt: TGTGCCAGCAGTCTATCTAGCGGGAGCACAGATACGCAGTATTTT; CDR3aa: CASSLSSGSTDTQYF
v_gene: TRBV25-1; abundance: few; len: 12; d_gene: -; j_gene: TRBJ2-7; CDR3nt: TGTGCCAGCCGACAGAGCTCCTACGAGCAGTACTTC; CDR3aa: CASRQSSYEQYF
v_gene: TRBV18; abundance: many; len: 14; d_gene: TRBD1; j_gene: TRBJ2-7; CDR3nt: TGTGCCAGCTCACCAAGGGGGCTTATCTACGAGCAGTACTTC; CDR3aa: CASSPRGLIYEQYF
v_gene: TRBV20-1; abundance: once; len: 13; d_gene: TRBD2; j_gene: TRBJ2-1; CDR3nt: TGCAGTGCGGTGTCGGGACTAGGCAATGAGCAGTTCTTC; CDR3aa: CSAVSGLGNEQFF
v_gene: TRBV6-1; abundance: many; len: 13; d_gene: TRBD2; j_gene: TRBJ2-1; CDR3nt: TGTGCCAGCAGACTAGCGGGAATCAATGAGCAGTTCTTC; CDR3aa: CASRLAGINEQFF
v_gene: TRBV28; abundance: few; len: 14; d_gene: TRBD1; j_gene: TRBJ2-7; CDR3nt: TGTGCCAGCAGTTTCTCTCGGGACAGCTACGAGCAGTACTTC; CDR3aa: CASSFSRDSYEQYF
v_gene: TRBV11-2; abundance: many; len: 16; d_gene: TRBD1; j_gene: TRBJ2-3; CDR3nt: TGTGCCAGCAGCTTACTCGGGACAGGGGGCACAGATACGCAGTATTTT; CDR3aa: CASSLLGTGGTDTQYF
v_gene: TRBV6-5; abundance: -; len: 15; d_gene: -; j_gene: TRBJ1-1; CDR3nt: TGTGCCACCTTACCCCTTTGGGACGGTCACACTGAAGCTTTCTTT; CDR3aa: CATLPLWDGHTEAFF
v_gene: TRBV6-2/TRBV6-3; abundance: many; len: 12; d_gene: TRBD1; j_gene: TRBJ2-3; CDR3nt: TGTGCCAGCACTGACGAGGGGGCCGACAAGTATTTT; CDR3aa: CASTDEGADKYF
v_gene: TRBV7-2; abundance: -; len: 16; d_gene: TRBD2; j_gene: TRBJ2-4; CDR3nt: TGTGCCAGCAGGGCTTCTGGGACTAGATTTGGGGGCATTCAGTACTTC; CDR3aa: CASRASGTRFGGIQYF
v_gene: TRBV5-6; abundance: many; len: 12; d_gene: -; j_gene: TRBJ1-3; CDR3nt: TGTGCCAGCAGCTCCTATGGAAACACCATATATTTT; CDR3aa: CASSSYGNTIYF
v_gene: TRBV3-2; abundance: few; len: 17; d_gene: -; j_gene: TRBJ2-3; CDR3nt: TGTGCCAGCAGCCAAGAGGACAGGGCTGTATGGACAGATACGCAGTATTTT; CDR3aa: CASSQEDRAVWTDTQYF
v_gene: TRBV2; abundance: many; len: 15; d_gene: -; j_gene: TRBJ2-1; CDR3nt: TGTGCCAGCAGTGAACCCTCTCGACGGGCAAATGAGCAGTTCTTC; CDR3aa: CASSEPSRRANEQFF
v_gene: TRBV29-1; abundance: -; len: 11; d_gene: -; j_gene: TRBJ2-1; CDR3nt: TGCAGCGTTGACGACAGCAATGAGCAGTTCTTC; CDR3aa: CSVDDSNEQFF
v_gene: TRBV15; abundance: many; len: 15; d_gene: -; j_gene: TRBJ1-3; CDR3nt: TGTGCCACCAGCAGAGGACGGAACTCTGGAAACACCATATATTTT; CDR3aa: CATSRGRNSGNTIYF
v_gene: TRBV15; abundance: -; len: 14; d_gene: -; j_gene: TRBJ2-7; CDR3nt: TGTGCCACCAGCAGAGGATATAGCCCCTACGAGCAGTACTTC; CDR3aa: CATSRGYSPYEQYF
v_gene: TRBV7-9; abundance: many; len: 16; d_gene: TRBD1; j_gene: TRBJ2-7; CDR3nt: TGTGCCAGCAGCTCGAGGGGACAGGGGTTTTTGAACGAGCAGTACTTC; CDR3aa: CASSSRGQGFLNEQYF